Listed below are T cell receptor beta chains from one sample, sequenced in a study of T cell changes during pregnancy in multiple sclerosis. Sequencing used immunoSEQ multiplex PCR; TCRdb keeps in-frame clones, though not all of them. This table holds roughly 44,000 clones, 70% to 90% found once. The sample in question was CD8+ T cells from peripheral blood mononuclear cells, obtained after pregnancy. All receptors derive from a female donor in good health, enrolled as a control in a pregnancy study. Both conserved end residues are part of each CDR3. Each record gives: J gene, V gene, CDR3 protein.

TRBJ2-7 TRBV5-6 CASSGGQRSPYEQYF
TRBJ2-7 TRBV9 CASSGGSYEQYF
TRBJ1-6 TRBV6-4 CASSATAGNSPLHF
TRBJ1-5 TRBV4-1 CASSLGTGNQPQHF
TRBJ2-1 TRBV20-1 CGAGPNEQFF
TRBJ1-2 TRBV5-4 CASSPIRGLWTGYTF
TRBJ2-7 TRBV9 CASSAGFPHEQYF
TRBJ1-2 TRBV13 CASSLVGSNYGYTF
TRBJ1-1 TRBV6-1 CASYTHDRGRFGAFF
TRBJ1-6 TRBV28 CASSLGQASSYNSPLHF
TRBJ1-6 TRBV4-2 CASSQQGADSPLHF
TRBJ1-1 TRBV7-9 CASSPGGGTEAFF
TRBJ2-1 TRBV28 CASSTSGGAYNEQFF
TRBJ2-7 TRBV9 CASSVAQQAPTYEQYF
TRBJ2-7 TRBV2 CASSEWGQGAIAYEQYF
TRBJ2-7 TRBV6-5 CASSYSQGYEQYF
TRBJ1-5 TRBV19 CASTPGDRSNQPQHF
TRBJ2-7 TRBV27 CASSLQVYNYEQYF
TRBJ1-5 TRBV6-5 CASSYGGGTTQHF
TRBJ1-2 TRBV19 CASTLGQEHNYGYTF
TRBJ2-3 TRBV2 CASLGGASTDTQYF
TRBJ2-3 TRBV6-4 CASSPGAVSSDTQYF
TRBJ1-6 TRBV7-9 CASSSSGGPNSPLHF
. TRBV28 CASSLQAFGSYEQYF
TRBJ2-7 TRBV29-1 CSVVTSDYEQYF
TRBJ2-7 TRBV30 CAWSVTGDSYEQYF
TRBJ1-6 TRBV4-3 CASSQDLLTSAPLHF
TRBJ2-1 TRBV11-1 CASSFGTSGESSYNEQFF
TRBJ2-3 TRBV4-3 CASSQQPSGASFRVTDTQYF
TRBJ2-5 TRBV28 CASSLPFRQTVVEETQYF
TRBJ1-2 TRBV5-4 CAVKGGGGYGYTF
TRBJ2-1 TRBV7-3 CASSLTSGEGYNEQFF
TRBJ2-2 TRBV29-1 CSVWESTGERRELFF
TRBJ2-7 TRBV4-3 CASSQGPLEYEQYF
TRBJ1-6 TRBV4-3 CASSQDTGHNSPLHF